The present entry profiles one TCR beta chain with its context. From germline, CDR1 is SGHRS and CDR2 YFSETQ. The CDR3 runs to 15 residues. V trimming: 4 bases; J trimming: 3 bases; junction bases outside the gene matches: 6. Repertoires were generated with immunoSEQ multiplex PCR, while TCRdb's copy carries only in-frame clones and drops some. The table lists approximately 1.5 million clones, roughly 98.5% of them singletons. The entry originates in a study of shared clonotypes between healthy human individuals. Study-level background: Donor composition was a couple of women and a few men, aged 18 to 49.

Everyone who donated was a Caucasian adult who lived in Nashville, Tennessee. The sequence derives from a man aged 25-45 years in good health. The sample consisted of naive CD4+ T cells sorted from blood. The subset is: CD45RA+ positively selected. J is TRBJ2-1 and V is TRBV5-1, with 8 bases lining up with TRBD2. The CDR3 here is CASSDSGTSYNEQFF. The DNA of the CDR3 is TGCGCCAGCAGCGATTCCGGGACTAGCTACAATGAGCAGTTCTTC.